The 14 T cell receptor beta chains below come from one sample, sequenced in a study of tumor-infiltrating lymphocytes in primary liver carcinoma. Starting material of roughly 0.45 ug total RNA yielded TCR beta cDNA via a constant-region primer. Modified slightly, ARM-PCR produced TCR beta libraries over three nested multiplex PCR rounds. Forward primers for TRBV1-TRBV30 and a C-beta reverse primer served the first two PCR rounds, at about 10 cycles each. From the multiplex PCR reads, TCRdb called clonotypes with MiXCR, one entry per CDR3 protein. The table shows around 80,000 distinct CDR3 sequences, with roughly 72% occurring only once. DNA and RNA were both co-extracted from about 19-30 mg of bulk tissue that had not been sorted. Sequenced input: tumor-adjacent normal liver tissue. The receptors here all came from a man in his forties or fifties with primary liver carcinoma and hepatitis B virus infection.

As concerns this clonotype: At one end the junction does not follow the germline gene, possibly because of a read error. The rearrangement joins TRBV4-2 to TRBJ2-6; D remains ambiguous. CDR1 and CDR2 from the germline V gene are LGHNA and YNFKEQ. The CDR3 is 16 amino acids. The CDR3 loop is CASSQDRASRANILTF. The CDR3 bases are TGTGCCAGCAGCCAAGATAGAGCGTCTAGGGCCAACATCCTGACTTTC.

This clonotype was picked up one time. A much larger clone sits a single nucleotide away, making a read error possible. V gene TRBV5-1 combines with J gene TRBJ2-7, with 7 bases fitting TRBD1. This CDR3 region has 15 residues. V gave up 5 bases and J gave up 0 bases; unmatched junction bases: 8. Germline CDR1 and CDR2: SGHRS and YFSETQ. The CDR3 region has the DNA TGCGCCAGCAGTTCTGGACAGGAATTCTCCTACGAGCAGTACTTC. Amino acids: CASSSGQEFSYEQYF.

Worth noting for this clonotype: One junction end disagrees with the germline gene, perhaps due to a read error. The V and J genes are TRBV4-2 and TRBJ2-6; TRBD1 is a possible D gene (5 bases). The CDR3 is made up of 15 amino acids. Germline lookup yields CDR1 LGHNA and CDR2 YNFKEQ. CDR3 region: CGSSQESSGANVLSF. CDR3 in DNA: TGTGGCAGCAGCCAAGAAAGCTCTGGGGCCAACGTCCTGAGTTTC.

This clonotype was seen once. The CDR3 ends on some other residue instead of the conserved phenylalanine or tryptophan, so this is likely a read error. This chain joins TRBV29-1 and TRBJ2-5, with 11 bases identical to TRBD1. Germline loops: CDR1 SQVTM, CDR2 ANQGSEA. CDR3 length: 15 amino acids. Here the CDR3 reads CNVEADRGRAETQYL. In DNA form, the CDR3 reads TGCAACGTTGAAGCGGACAGGGGGCGAGCAGAGACCCAGTACCTC.

Concerning this clonotype itself: A much larger clone differs from this one at a single base, so this may be a read error. The V gene is TRBV11-2, the J gene TRBJ2-1, with 12 bases lining up with TRBD2. Germline CDR1 reads SGHAT; CDR2 reads FQNNGV. The CDR3 spans 14 residues. In nucleotides, the CDR3 is TGTGCCAGCATCTTAGATACTAGCGGGAGGTCTCTGTTCTTC. It encodes CASILDTSGRSLFF.

This clonotype turned up a few times. The gene calls are TRBV28 and TRBJ1-6; 8 bases agree with TRBD1. Germline CDR1 MDHEN, CDR2 SYDVKM. This CDR3 comprises 20 residues. V dropped 6 bases and J dropped 0; count of bases not matched to a gene: 16. The CDR3 bases are TGTGCCAGCAGCCGAATGGGACAGGTCGCTGGATTCTCCTATAATTCACCCCTCCACTTT. Protein sequence: CASSRMGQVAGFSYNSPLHF. Complete variable domain (other parts from reference TRBV28 and TRBJ1-6): DVKVTQSSRYLVKRTGEKVFLECVQDMDHENMFWYRQDPGLGLRLIYFSYDVKMKEKGDIPEGYSVSREKKERFSLILESASTNQTSMYLCASSRMGQVAGFSYNSPLHFGNGTRLTVT.

The V gene is TRBV20-1, the J gene TRBJ2-7, with TRBD1 identical over 11 bases. This CDR3 contains 13 residues. Germline V gene data show CDR1 as DFQATT and CDR2 as SNEGSKA (reference sequence). With 6 bases clipped from V and 5 bases from J, the junction kept 6 bases outside the gene matches. The CDR3 loop reads CSAEGTGGDEQYF. Written as DNA, the CDR3 is TGCAGTGCCGAGGGGACAGGGGGGGACGAGCAGTACTTC.

In the case of this clonotype: A single base separates this from a much larger clone, so it may be a read error. The V gene is TRBV6-5, the J gene TRBJ2-3, with D possibly matching TRBD2 (5 bases). In germline, CDR1 is MNHEY, CDR2 SVGAGI. V lost 6 bases to trimming and J lost 0 bases, with 13 bases between them. The CDR3 is 15 amino acids. The CDR3 spells CASRDLAPSTDTQYF. The CDR3 DNA sequence: TGTGCCAGCAGGGACTTAGCGCCTAGCACAGATACGCAGTATTTT.

As to this clonotype: In this CDR3 the conserved last residue, phenylalanine or tryptophan, is missing, so a read error is likely. This chain connects TRBV7-6 to TRBJ2-5, with D possibly TRBD2 on 6 matching bases. Germline V gene lookup returns CDR1 SGHVS and CDR2 FNYEAQ. This CDR3 has 16 residues. The CDR3 sequence: CASSSLVGGSLKAQYS. The CDR3 nucleotides read TGTGCCAGTAGCTCGCTAGTGGGAGGCTCCCTCAAGGCCCAGTACTCC.

V usage is TRBV29-1 and J usage is TRBJ2-1, with 7 bases that match TRBD2. V lost 3 bases to trimming and J lost 2 bases; unmatched junction nucleotides: 4. CDR1 SQVTM and CDR2 ANQGSEA come from the germline V gene. The CDR3 runs to 14 residues. This CDR3 reads CSVDIGGTYNEQFF. CDR3 sequence (DNA): TGCAGCGTTGATATCGGGGGGACCTACAATGAGCAGTTCTTC.

This clonotype appeared many times. The rearrangement joins TRBV7-9 to TRBJ2-5; D is tentatively TRBD1 or TRBD2 (5 bases each). This CDR3 contains 16 residues. V was cut by 4 bases and J by 3 bases, with 18 bases left in between. CDR1 is SEHNR and CDR2 is FQNEAQ in the germline V gene (reference sequence). The CDR3 nucleotides are TGTGCCAGCAGCTCAGCCTCGGGACCCATTAAAGAGACCCAGTACTTC. Its translation is CASSSASGPIKETQYF.

Remarks on this clonotype: A much larger clone differs from this one at a single base, so this may be a read error. V usage is TRBV28 and J usage is TRBJ1-1; the match to TRBD1 covers 7 bases. Germline CDR1 MDHEN, CDR2 SYDVKM. The CDR3 extends over 14 amino acids. CDR3 region: CASTSGQTNIEALF. The CDR3 DNA follows: TGTGCCAGCACCTCGGGACAGACGAACATTGAAGCTCTCTTT.

V usage is TRBV9 and J usage is TRBJ2-1, with D perhaps TRBD1 or TRBD2 (5 bases each). V was pared by 2 bases and J by 8 bases, with 17 bases between. The germline gives CDR1 SGDLS, CDR2 YYNGEE. The CDR3 runs to 15 residues. The CDR3 is CASSVEGSGLDEQFF. As DNA, the CDR3 is TGTGCCAGCAGCGTTGAGGGGTCAGGGTTGGATGAGCAGTTCTTC.

In the case of this clonotype: This may come from a read error, since a much larger clone is one base off. V is TRBV28 and J is TRBJ2-7, with D perhaps matching TRBD1 (5 bases). The CDR3 runs 18 residues. Germline CDR1 MDHEN, CDR2 SYDVKM. The chain's CDR3 is CASSPSHSRTQSSHEQYF. The CDR3 region has the DNA TGTGCCAGCAGTCCCTCACATTCCAGGACACAATCCTCCCACGAGCAGTACTTC.